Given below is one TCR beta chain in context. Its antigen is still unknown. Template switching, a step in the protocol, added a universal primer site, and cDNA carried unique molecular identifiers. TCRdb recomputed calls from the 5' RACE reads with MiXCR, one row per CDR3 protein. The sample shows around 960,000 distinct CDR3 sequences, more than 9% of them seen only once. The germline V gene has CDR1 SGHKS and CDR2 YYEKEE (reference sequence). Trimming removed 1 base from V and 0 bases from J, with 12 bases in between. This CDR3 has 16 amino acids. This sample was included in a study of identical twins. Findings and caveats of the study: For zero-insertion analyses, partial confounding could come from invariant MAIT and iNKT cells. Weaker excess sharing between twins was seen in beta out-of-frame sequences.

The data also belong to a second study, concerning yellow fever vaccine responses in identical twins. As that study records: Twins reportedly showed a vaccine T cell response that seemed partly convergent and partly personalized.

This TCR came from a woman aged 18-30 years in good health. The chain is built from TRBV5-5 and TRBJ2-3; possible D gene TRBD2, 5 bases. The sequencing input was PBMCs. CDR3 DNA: TGTGCCAGCAGCTTGCCCAGCGGAGCTAGCACAGATACGCAGTATTTT. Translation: CASSLPSGASTDTQYF.